One sample yielded the 6 T cell receptor beta chains listed below, sequenced in a study of identical twins. TCRdb re-called the 5' RACE reads with MiXCR, one entry per CDR3 protein. The sample carries fewer than 550,000 distinct CDR3 sequences, 13% to 15% recorded once. The sample also formed part of further work on yellow fever vaccine responses in identical twins.

Sequenced: CD4+ T cells sorted from blood. These receptor sequences come from a woman between 18 and 29 years old in good health.

The chain employs TRBV5-5 and TRBJ2-1, with TRBD1 matching 10 bases. This CDR3 has 17 residues. CDR1 and CDR2 from the germline V gene are SGHKS and YYEKEE (reference sequence). Trimming took 3 bases from V and 0 from J; bases not matched to a gene: 6. The CDR3 sequence: CASSWGWTGGSYNEQFF. DNA for the CDR3: TGTGCCAGCAGCTGGGGGTGGACAGGGGGCTCCTACAATGAGCAGTTCTTC.

This clonotype was counted between two and nine times. The V gene is TRBV12-3 or TRBV12-4, the J gene TRBJ2-1; D is uncertain. CDR3 length: 12 amino acids. V was pared by 6 bases and J by 9 bases, with 12 bases between. This CDR3 is CASSLQRTEQFF. As DNA, the CDR3 is TGTGCCAGCAGCCTTCAAAGGACTGAGCAGTTCTTC.

This clonotype has only a few counts. The chain employs TRBV7-8 and TRBJ2-1; 9 nucleotides align to TRBD2. In germline, CDR1 is SGHVS, CDR2 FQNEAQ. There are 15 residues in the CDR3. V shed 1 base and J 7 bases; nucleotides not matched to a gene: 5. This chain's CDR3 is CASSLGWTSENEQFF. CDR3 DNA sequence: TGTGCCAGCAGCTTAGGGTGGACTAGCGAGAATGAGCAGTTCTTC.

This clonotype showed up many times. In DNA, the CDR3 is TGTGCCAGCAGCCCGGGGGTTTCCACTGAAGCTTTCTTT. The encoded protein is CASSPGVSTEAFF. The genes are TRBV12-3 or TRBV12-4 and TRBJ1-1, with D perhaps TRBD1 (5 bases). Trimming left V 6 bases short and J 4 bases short, with 12 bases between. The CDR3 has 13 residues.

V gene TRBV20-1 combines with J gene TRBJ2-1; D gene uncertain. The CDR3 spans 12 residues. Germline lookup yields CDR1 DFQATT and CDR2 SNEGSKA (reference sequence). With 0 bases removed from V and 5 bases from J, the gap between germline ends came to 5 bases. This CDR3 reads CSARDGDNEQFF. The CDR3 DNA follows: TGCAGTGCTAGAGATGGGGACAATGAGCAGTTCTTC.

This rearrangement joins TRBV6-5 to TRBJ2-5; 14 bases are a match to TRBD2. The length of the CDR3 is 18 residues. V lost 0 bases and J lost 5; bases outside the gene matches: 8. The germline gives CDR1 MNHEY, CDR2 SVGAGI. The CDR3 is CASSYSGGLAGDKETQYF. CDR3 sequence (DNA): TGTGCCAGCAGTTACTCTGGGGGACTAGCGGGAGACAAGGAGACCCAGTACTTC.